The 5 T cell receptor delta chains below all came from one sample that was sequenced in a study of gamma-delta T cells after stem cell transplantation. TCRdb re-processed the RT-PCR reads using CATT. Of 2,500 to 3,000 delta-chain clones in the sample, under 3% were seen once. Sequencing used gamma-delta T cells. The receptors shown here come from a human donor. It is not recorded whose cells these are; they may come from a transplant donor.

This clone was seen a handful of times. The protein in TCRdb stems from a much larger clone and differs at residue 6 from this DNA's translation, likely a read error; here the protein is translated from the DNA. V usage is TRDV2 and J usage is TRDJ1, with 10 bases fitting TRDD3. Germline values: CDR1 GEAIGNYY, CDR2 EKD. The V segment lost 0 bases and the J segment 1 base; nucleotides outside the gene matches: 7. CDR3 length: 17 amino acids. The DNA for the CDR3 is TGTGCCTGTGACACCGCCACTGGGGGATTACGCACCGATAAACTCATCTTT. This sequence encodes CACDTATGGLRTDKLIF.

In regard to this clone: For this DNA, TCRdb reports the protein of a much larger clone, which diverges at residue 2, most likely from a read error; the protein presented here is translated directly from the DNA. J is TRDJ1 and V is TRDV2; 10 bases match TRDD3. Germline V CDR1 and CDR2: GEAIGNYY, EKD. This CDR3 has 17 amino acids. The CDR3 protein is CSCDTVTGGLRTDKLIF. The CDR3 region has the DNA TGTTCCTGTGACACCGTCACTGGGGGATTACGCACCGATAAACTCATCTTC.

Regarding this clone: With a far larger clone one base away, a read error is the likely cause. The V call is TRDV2, the J call TRDJ3, with 8 bases lining up with TRDD3. The CDR3 is 23 amino acids. The germline CDR1 and CDR2 sequences are GEAIGNYY and EKD. CDR3 in DNA: TGTGCCTGTGACACCGTTGTCCGGGATACGCCGGAAGAAACCTCCTGGGACGCCCGACAGATGTTTTTC. Protein: CACDTVVRDTPEETSWDARQMFF.

By share, this clone ranks as medium-sized. The rearrangement joins TRDV2 to TRDJ1; 8 bases map to TRDD3. The V gene end was trimmed by 7 bases and the J gene end by 1 base; junction bases not matched to a gene: 10. The CDR3 runs 15 residues. Germline V lookup: CDR1 GEAIGNYY, CDR2 EKD. Written as DNA, the CDR3 is TGTGCCTGCAAAGAACTGGGGGGGAGCACCGATAAACTCATCTTT. Its protein is CACKELGGSTDKLIF.

By sample fraction, this clone is medium-sized (0.01 to 0.1%). It is likely a read error: a sequence one base away is far more abundant. The J gene is TRDJ1, the V gene TRDV2, with D possibly being TRDD3 (6 bases). Germline V gene sequence: CDR1 GEAIGNYY, CDR2 EKD. This CDR3 contains 17 residues. The CDR3 DNA reads as TGTGCCCGTGACAAAGTGGGGGCTCCAGTTGTGACCGATAAACTCATCTTT. Protein sequence: CARDKVGAPVVTDKLIF.